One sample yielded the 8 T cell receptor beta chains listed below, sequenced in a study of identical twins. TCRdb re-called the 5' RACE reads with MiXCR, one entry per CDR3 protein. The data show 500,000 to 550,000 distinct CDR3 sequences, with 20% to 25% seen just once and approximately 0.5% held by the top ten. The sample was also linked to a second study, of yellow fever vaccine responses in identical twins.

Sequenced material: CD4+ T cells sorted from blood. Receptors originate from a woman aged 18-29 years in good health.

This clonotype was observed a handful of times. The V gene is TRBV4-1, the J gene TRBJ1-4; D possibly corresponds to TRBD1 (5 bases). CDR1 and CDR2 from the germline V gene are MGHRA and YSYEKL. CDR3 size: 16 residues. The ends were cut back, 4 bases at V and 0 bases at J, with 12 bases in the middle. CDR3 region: CASSRLGEATNEKLFF. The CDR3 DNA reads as TGCGCCAGCAGCCGCCTGGGGGAGGCAACTAATGAAAAACTGTTTTTT.

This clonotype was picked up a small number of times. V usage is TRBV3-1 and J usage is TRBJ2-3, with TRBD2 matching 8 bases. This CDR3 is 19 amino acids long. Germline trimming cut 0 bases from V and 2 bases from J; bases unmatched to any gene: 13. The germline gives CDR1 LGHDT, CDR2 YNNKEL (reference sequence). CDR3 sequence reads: CASSQDRKEAGGITDTQYF. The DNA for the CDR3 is TGTGCCAGCAGCCAAGATCGTAAGGAGGCGGGAGGCATCACAGATACGCAGTATTTT.

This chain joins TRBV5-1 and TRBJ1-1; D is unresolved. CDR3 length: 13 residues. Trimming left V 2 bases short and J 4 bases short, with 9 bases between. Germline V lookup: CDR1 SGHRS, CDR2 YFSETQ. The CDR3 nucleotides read TGCGCCAGCAGCTTTGTGGAAGCCACTGAAGCTTTCTTT. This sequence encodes CASSFVEATEAFF.

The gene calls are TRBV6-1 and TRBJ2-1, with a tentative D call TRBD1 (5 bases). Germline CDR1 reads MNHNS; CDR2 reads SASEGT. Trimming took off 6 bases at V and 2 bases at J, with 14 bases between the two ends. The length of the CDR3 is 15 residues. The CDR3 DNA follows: TGTGCCAGCAGAGCAACAGGAGATCCCTACAATGAGCAGTTCTTC. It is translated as CASRATGDPYNEQFF.

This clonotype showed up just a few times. CDR3 DNA: TGTGCCAGCAGCCCTTGGGGGGGAGCGACGACAGATACGCAGTATTTT. It is translated as CASSPWGGATTDTQYF. This chain links TRBV14 with TRBJ2-3; 7 bases are a match to TRBD2. J was trimmed by 3 bases and V by 4 bases; bases with no gene match: 10. The CDR3 is 16 amino acids. Germline V gene lookup returns CDR1 SGHDN and CDR2 FVKESK. The entire variable domain, with the rest obtained from reference TRBV14 and TRBJ2-3, is as follows: EAGVTQFPSHSVIEKGQTVTLRCDPISGHDNLYWYRRVMGKEIKFLLHFVKESKQDESGMPNNRFLAERTGGTYSTLKVQPAELEDSGVYFCASSPWGGATTDTQYFGPGTRLTVL.

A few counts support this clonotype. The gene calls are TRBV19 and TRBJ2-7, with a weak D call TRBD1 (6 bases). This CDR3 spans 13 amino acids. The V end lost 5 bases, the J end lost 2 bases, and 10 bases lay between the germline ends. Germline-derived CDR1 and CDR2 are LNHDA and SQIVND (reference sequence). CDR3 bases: TGTGCCAGTAGTCCACGGGACACCTACGAGCAGTACTTC. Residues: CASSPRDTYEQYF.

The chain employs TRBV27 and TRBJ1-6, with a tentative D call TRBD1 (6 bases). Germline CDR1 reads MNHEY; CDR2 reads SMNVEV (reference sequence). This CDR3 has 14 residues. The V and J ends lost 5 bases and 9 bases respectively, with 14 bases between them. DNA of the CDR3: TGTGCCAGCAGTCCAGAGGGGGTACGTTCACCCCTCCACTTT. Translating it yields CASSPEGVRSPLHF.

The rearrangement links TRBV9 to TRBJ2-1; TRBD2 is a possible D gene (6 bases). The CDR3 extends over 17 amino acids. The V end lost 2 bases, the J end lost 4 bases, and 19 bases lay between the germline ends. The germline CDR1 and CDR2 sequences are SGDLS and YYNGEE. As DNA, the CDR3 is TGTGCCAGCAGCGTTATCCCCGGCGGGGATAAATACAATGAGCAGTTCTTC. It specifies CASSVIPGGDKYNEQFF.